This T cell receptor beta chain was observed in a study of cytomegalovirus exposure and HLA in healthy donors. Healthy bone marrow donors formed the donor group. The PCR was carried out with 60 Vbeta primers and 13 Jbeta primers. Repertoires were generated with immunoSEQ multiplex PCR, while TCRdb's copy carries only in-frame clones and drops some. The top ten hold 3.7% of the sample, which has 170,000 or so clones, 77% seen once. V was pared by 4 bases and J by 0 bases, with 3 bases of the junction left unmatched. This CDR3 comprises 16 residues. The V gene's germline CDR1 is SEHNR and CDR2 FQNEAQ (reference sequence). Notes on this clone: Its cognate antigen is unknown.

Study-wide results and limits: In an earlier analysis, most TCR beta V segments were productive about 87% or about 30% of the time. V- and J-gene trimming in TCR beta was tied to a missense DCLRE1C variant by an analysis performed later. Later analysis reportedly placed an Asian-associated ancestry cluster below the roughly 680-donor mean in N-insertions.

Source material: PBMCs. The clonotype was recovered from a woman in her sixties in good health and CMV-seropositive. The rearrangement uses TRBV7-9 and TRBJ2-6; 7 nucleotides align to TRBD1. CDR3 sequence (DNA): TGTGCCAGCAGCTCATACAGGGGCTCTGGGGCCAACGTCCTGACTTTC. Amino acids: CASSSYRGSGANVLTF.